These 19 T cell receptor beta chains came from one sample sequenced in a study of cytomegalovirus exposure and HLA in healthy donors. It was with 60 Vbeta and 13 Jbeta primers that the PCR ran. TCRdb keeps only in-frame clones here, not all; method: immunoSEQ multiplex PCR. The profile covers about 160,000 clones, with approximately 80% appearing a single time and about 4.3% taken by the ten largest. The sample taken for sequencing was PBMCs. The receptors originated from a woman aged 45-59 years in good health and CMV-seropositive.

The rearrangement links TRBV4-3 to TRBJ2-2, with 11 positions matching TRBD2. The CDR3 is 18 amino acids. V lost 0 bases to trimming and J lost 7 bases; unmatched junction nucleotides: 10. CDR1 is LGHNA and CDR2 is YSLEER in the germline V gene. CDR3 protein: CASSQEGLAGGPGGELFF. The CDR3 DNA reads as TGCGCCAGCAGCCAAGAAGGGTTAGCGGGAGGGCCGGGCGGGGAGCTGTTTTTT.

CDR3 nucleotide sequence: TGTGCCAGCAGCTTAGGGGCGGGGTACGAGCAGTACTTC. Protein sequence: CASSLGAGYEQYF. V and J are TRBV7-2 and TRBJ2-7; D is possibly TRBD2 (6 bases). V dropped 1 base and J dropped 4 bases, with 8 bases sitting between them. The germline V gene encodes CDR1 SGHTA and CDR2 FQGNSA. This CDR3 comprises 13 residues.

In this sample, this clone turned up once. This chain joins TRBV6-6 and TRBJ2-7, with D possibly being TRBD2 (6 bases). The ends were cut back, 1 base at V and 6 bases at J, with 19 bases in the middle. This CDR3 comprises 16 residues. The germline V gene encodes CDR1 MNHNY and CDR2 SVGAGI (reference sequence). CDR3 protein: CASSYFAGRTPPEQYF. The CDR3 nucleotides are TGTGCCAGCAGTTACTTCGCGGGACGGACCCCGCCCGAGCAGTACTTC.

This clone was observed a few times. This same CDR3 is encoded by further DNA sequences in the sample. The chain is built from TRBV28 and TRBJ1-1, with 8 positions matching TRBD1. Per the germline V gene, CDR1 is MDHEN and CDR2 is SYDVKM. This CDR3 region has 14 residues. V was clipped by 5 bases and J by 7 bases; unmatched bases: 9. As DNA, the CDR3 is TGTGCCAGCAGTGCCCGGACAGGGTCGGTTGAAGCTTTCTTT. Encoded protein: CASSARTGSVEAFF.

V usage is TRBV7-2 and J usage is TRBJ1-4; TRBD1 agrees at 8 bases. V was clipped by 5 bases and J by 5 bases; unmatched bases: 7. Germline V lookup: CDR1 SGHTA, CDR2 FQGNSA. This CDR3 has 15 amino acids. CDR3 DNA sequence: TGTGCCAGCAGCCGCCAACAGGGGGGGAATGAAAAACTGTTTTTT. Protein product: CASSRQQGGNEKLFF.

The chain links TRBV28 to TRBJ2-7, with a weak D call TRBD2 (5 bases). The CDR3 is made up of 16 amino acids. CDR1 and CDR2 (germline): MDHEN, SYDVKM. V lost 7 bases and J 1 base, leaving 20 bases between the germline ends. CDR3 region: CASIQTGRTGSYEQYF. CDR3 nucleotide sequence: TGTGCCAGCATCCAGACGGGCCGTACGGGGTCCTACGAGCAGTACTTC.

The V and J genes are TRBV27 and TRBJ1-1, with D tentatively TRBD1 (5 bases). The CDR3 is 13 residues long. The germline CDR1 and CDR2 sequences are MNHEY and SMNVEV (reference sequence). Trimming removed 3 bases at V and 4 bases at J, with 9 bases between. As DNA, the CDR3 is TGTGCCAGCAGTTTTGGGGGGGGCACTGAAGCTTTCTTT. Protein: CASSFGGGTEAFF.

The chain has TRBV29-1 and TRBJ2-5; 7 bases are shared with TRBD2. V lost 1 base and J lost 1; bases outside the gene matches: 6. Germline V gives CDR1 SQVTM, CDR2 ANQGSEA. This CDR3 has 15 residues. DNA for the CDR3: TGCAGCGTTGAAGGTTCCCGGACTAGCCAAGAGACCCAGTACTTC. It yields the protein CSVEGSRTSQETQYF.

The V and J genes are TRBV4-3 and TRBJ2-3; 10 nucleotides align to TRBD1. Germline CDR1 LGHNA, CDR2 YSLEER. This CDR3 contains 17 residues. V gave up 2 bases and J gave up 3 bases; unmatched junction bases: 8. CDR3 amino acids: CASSQQIRDRGTDTQYF. The CDR3 DNA reads as TGCGCCAGCAGCCAACAGATACGGGACAGGGGTACAGATACGCAGTATTTT.

This rearrangement joins TRBV7-6 to TRBJ2-3; maybe TRBD1 (5 bases). This CDR3 is 15 amino acids long. CDR1 is SGHVS, CDR2 FNYEAQ, per germline. The V and J ends lost 7 bases and 3 bases respectively, with 17 bases between them. The CDR3 nucleotides are TGTGCCAGCACCCCCCGGGCAGGGTGGACAGATACGCAGTATTTT. Protein product: CASTPRAGWTDTQYF.

This sequence joins TRBV19 and TRBJ1-5; tentatively, D is TRBD1 (6 bases). V shed 3 bases and J shed 5 bases, with 8 bases lying between them. Germline loops: CDR1 LNHDA, CDR2 SQIVND (reference sequence). The CDR3 is 13 amino acids. The CDR3 DNA follows: TGTGCCAGTAGTATCAGGGGTTATCAGCCCCAGCATTTT. Translated, it gives CASSIRGYQPQHF. Supplemented by reference TRBV19 and TRBJ1-5, the full variable domain reads DGGITQSPKYLFRKEGQNVTLSCEQNLNHDAMYWYRQDPGQGLRLIYYSQIVNDFQKGDIAEGYSVSREKKESFPLTVTSAQKNPTAFYLCASSIRGYQPQHFGDGTRLSIL.

A note on this clone: At the DNA level, this CDR3 is encoded by other sequences in the same sample as well. The gene calls are TRBV20-1 and TRBJ2-7; the D gene is possibly TRBD2 (5 bases). The ends were cut back, 5 bases at V and 3 bases at J, with 8 bases in the middle. This CDR3 has 11 amino acids. The germline V gene has CDR1 DFQATT and CDR2 SNEGSKA (reference sequence). The CDR3 region has the DNA TGCAGTGCTGGCACTAGCTACGAGCAGTACTTC. It codes for CSAGTSYEQYF.

The count of this clone is one. The J gene is TRBJ2-5, the V gene TRBV5-6; D perhaps matches TRBD1 (5 bases). V lost 2 bases to trimming and J lost 5 bases, with 10 bases between them. Germline V gene data show CDR1 as SGHDT and CDR2 as YYEEEE. This CDR3 has 13 residues. CDR3 bases: TGTGCCAGCAGCTTTGGTCCAGGGGAGACCCAGTACTTC. It yields the protein CASSFGPGETQYF.

Details on this clone: One end of the junction fails to match germline, which may point to a read error. The chain combines TRBV7-9 with TRBJ2-3; D is unclear. The CDR3 sequence is 13 residues long. Germline V gene data show CDR1 as SEHNR and CDR2 as FQNEAQ (reference sequence). The CDR3 region is CSSSYLPVDTQYF. DNA for the CDR3: TGTTCCAGCAGCTACTTGCCCGTAGATACGCAGTATTTT.

The CDR3 DNA reads TGTGCCAGCAGCTCCACCTTGACAGGGACCGGGGAGCTGTTTTTT. Translation gives CASSSTLTGTGELFF. This chain connects TRBV7-3 to TRBJ2-2, with 7 nucleotides matching TRBD1. With V trimmed by 4 bases and J by 5 bases, 7 bases remained unmatched. The CDR3 contains 15 residues. The germline gives CDR1 SGHTA, CDR2 FQGTGA.

V usage is TRBV28 and J usage is TRBJ2-5, with D possibly being TRBD1 (5 bases). The CDR3 runs 16 residues. V lost 3 bases, J lost 2 bases, and 16 bases lay in between. Germline V gene data show CDR1 as MDHEN and CDR2 as SYDVKM. CDR3 protein: CASSFRTGQGQETQYF. The CDR3 DNA reads as TGTGCCAGCAGTTTTAGAACCGGGCAGGGACAAGAGACCCAGTACTTC.

The chain has TRBV2 and TRBJ2-7, with a weak D call TRBD2 (5 bases). V lost 4 bases and J 7 bases, leaving 8 bases between the germline ends. Germline V gene lookup returns CDR1 SNHLY and CDR2 FYNNEI. The CDR3 extends over 11 amino acids. CDR3 residues: CASSAGGEQYF. The CDR3 region has the DNA TGTGCCAGCAGTGCCGGAGGTGAGCAGTACTTC.

The J gene is TRBJ1-2, the V gene TRBV4-2; D is uncertain. This CDR3 is built from 12 residues. Germline CDR1 is LGHNA and CDR2 is YNFKEQ. V dropped 1 base and J dropped 8 bases, with 8 bases sitting between them. The CDR3 region is CASSQVERGYTF. Here the CDR3 DNA reads TGTGCCAGCAGCCAAGTAGAACGGGGCTACACCTTC.

The V call is TRBV18, the J call TRBJ1-1; D gene ambiguous. V was cut by 3 bases and J by 1 base, with 9 bases left in between. Germline V gene data show CDR1 as KGHSH and CDR2 as LQKENI. This CDR3 contains 14 residues. The CDR3 is CASSPPPGNTEAFF. CDR3 sequence (DNA): TGTGCCAGCTCACCCCCCCCAGGGAACACTGAAGCTTTCTTT.